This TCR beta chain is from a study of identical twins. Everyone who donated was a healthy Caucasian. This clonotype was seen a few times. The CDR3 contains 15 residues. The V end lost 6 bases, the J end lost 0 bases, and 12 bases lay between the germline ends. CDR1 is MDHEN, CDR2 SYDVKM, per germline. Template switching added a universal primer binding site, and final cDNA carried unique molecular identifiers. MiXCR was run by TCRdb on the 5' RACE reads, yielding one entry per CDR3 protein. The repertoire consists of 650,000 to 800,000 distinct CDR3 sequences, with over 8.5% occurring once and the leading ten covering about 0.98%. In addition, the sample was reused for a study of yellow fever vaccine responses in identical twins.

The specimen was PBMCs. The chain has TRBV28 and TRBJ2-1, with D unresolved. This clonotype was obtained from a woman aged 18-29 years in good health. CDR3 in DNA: TGTGCCAGCAGCAGTTACTCCGACTCCTACAATGAGCAGTTCTTC. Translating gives CASSSYSDSYNEQFF.